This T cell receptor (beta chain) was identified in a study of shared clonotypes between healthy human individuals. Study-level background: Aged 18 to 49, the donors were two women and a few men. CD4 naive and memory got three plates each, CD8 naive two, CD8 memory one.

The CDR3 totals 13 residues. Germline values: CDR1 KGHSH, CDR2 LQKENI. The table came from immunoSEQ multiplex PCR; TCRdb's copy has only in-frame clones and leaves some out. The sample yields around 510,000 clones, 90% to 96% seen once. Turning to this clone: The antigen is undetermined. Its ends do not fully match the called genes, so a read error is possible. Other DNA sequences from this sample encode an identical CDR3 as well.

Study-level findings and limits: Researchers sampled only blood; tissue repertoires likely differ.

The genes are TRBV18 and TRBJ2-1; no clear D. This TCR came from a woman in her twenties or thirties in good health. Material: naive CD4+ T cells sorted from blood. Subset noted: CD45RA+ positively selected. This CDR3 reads CASSPVRYNEQFF. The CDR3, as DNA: TGTGCCAGCTCACCGGTGCGGTACAATGAGCAATTCTTC.